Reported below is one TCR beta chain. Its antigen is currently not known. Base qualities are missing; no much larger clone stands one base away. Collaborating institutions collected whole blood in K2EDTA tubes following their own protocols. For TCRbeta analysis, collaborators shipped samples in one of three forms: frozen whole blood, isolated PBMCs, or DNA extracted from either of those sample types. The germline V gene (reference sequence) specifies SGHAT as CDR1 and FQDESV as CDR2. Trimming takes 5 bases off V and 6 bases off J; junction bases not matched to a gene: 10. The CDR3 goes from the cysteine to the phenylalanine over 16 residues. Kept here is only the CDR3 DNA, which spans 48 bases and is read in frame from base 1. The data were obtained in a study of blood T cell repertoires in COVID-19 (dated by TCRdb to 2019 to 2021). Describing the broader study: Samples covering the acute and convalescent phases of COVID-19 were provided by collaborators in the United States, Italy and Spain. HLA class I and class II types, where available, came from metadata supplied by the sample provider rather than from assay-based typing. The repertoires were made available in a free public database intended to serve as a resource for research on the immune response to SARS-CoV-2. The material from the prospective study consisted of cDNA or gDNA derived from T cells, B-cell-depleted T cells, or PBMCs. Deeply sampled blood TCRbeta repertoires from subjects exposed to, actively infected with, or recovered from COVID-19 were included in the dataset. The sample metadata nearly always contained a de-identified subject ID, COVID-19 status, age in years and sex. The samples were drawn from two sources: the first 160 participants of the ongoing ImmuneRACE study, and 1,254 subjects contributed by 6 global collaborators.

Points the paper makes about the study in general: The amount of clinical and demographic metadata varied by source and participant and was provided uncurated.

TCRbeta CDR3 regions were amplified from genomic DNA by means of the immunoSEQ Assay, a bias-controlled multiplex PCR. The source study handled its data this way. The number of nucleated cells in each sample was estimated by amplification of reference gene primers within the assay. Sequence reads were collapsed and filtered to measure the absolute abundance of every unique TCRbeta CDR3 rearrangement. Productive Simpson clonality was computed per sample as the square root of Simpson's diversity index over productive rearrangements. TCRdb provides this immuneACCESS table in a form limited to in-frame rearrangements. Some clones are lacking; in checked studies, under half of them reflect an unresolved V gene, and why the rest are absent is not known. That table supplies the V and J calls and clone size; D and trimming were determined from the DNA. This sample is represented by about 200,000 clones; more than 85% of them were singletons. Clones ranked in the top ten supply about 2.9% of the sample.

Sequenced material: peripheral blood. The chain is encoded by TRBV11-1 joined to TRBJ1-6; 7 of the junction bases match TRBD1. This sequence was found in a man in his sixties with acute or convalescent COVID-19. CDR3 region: CASSPRQTGTNSPLHF. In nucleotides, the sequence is TGTGCCAGCAGCCCACGACAGACAGGGACTAATTCACCCCTCCACTTT. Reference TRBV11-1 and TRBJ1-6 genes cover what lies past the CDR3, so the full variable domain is EAEVAQSPRYKITEKSQAVAFWCDPISGHATLYWYRQILGQGPELLVQFQDESVVDDSQLPKDRFSAERLKGVDSTLKIQPAELGDSAMYLCASSPRQTGTNSPLHFGNGTRLTVT.